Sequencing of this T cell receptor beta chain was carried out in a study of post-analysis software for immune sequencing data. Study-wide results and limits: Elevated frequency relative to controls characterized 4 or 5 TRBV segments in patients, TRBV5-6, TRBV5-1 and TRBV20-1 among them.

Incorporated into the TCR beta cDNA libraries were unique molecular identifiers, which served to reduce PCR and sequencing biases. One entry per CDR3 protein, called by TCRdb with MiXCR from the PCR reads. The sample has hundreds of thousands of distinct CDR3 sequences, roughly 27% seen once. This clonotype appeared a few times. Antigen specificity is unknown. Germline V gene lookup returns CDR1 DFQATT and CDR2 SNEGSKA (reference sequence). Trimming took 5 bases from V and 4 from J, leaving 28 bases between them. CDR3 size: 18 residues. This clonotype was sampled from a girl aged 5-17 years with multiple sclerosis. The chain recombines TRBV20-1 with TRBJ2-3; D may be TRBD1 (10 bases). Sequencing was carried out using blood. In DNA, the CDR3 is TGCAGTGCTGCCGACAGGGGGCAAGCGGGGGGTTTGCCAGATACGCAGTATTTT. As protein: CSAADRGQAGGLPDTQYF.